The sequence of this T cell receptor beta chain was determined in a study of CD8 T cells in Susac syndrome. Random hexamers were used to reverse transcribe an amount of roughly 0.45 to 1 ug RNA. Multiplex immunoSEQ PCR targeted 54 Vbeta and 13 Jbeta TCR beta segments. TCRdb passed the immunoSEQ multiplex PCR reads through MiXCR, listing each CDR3 protein once. The sample shows about 300,000 distinct CDR3 sequences, 89% of them seen only once. The germline gives CDR1 GTSNPN, CDR2 SVGIG (reference sequence). The CDR3 totals 13 residues. The germline V and J ends were trimmed by 0 bases and 3 bases, with 8 bases remaining between them. Sequencing targeted TCR beta in T cells from blood (CD8+ and CD4+). TEMRA cells were FACS-enriched, and CD8+ and CD4+ T cells were isolated negatively.

Input material: CD8+ T cells from PBMCs. This chain uses TRBV30 with TRBJ2-5; D remains ambiguous. This sequence originates from a human donor with multiple sclerosis. The CDR3 sequence: CAWSVRGKETQYF. The CDR3 DNA is TGTGCCTGGAGTGTACGAGGTAAAGAGACCCAGTACTTC.